The sequence of this T cell receptor beta chain was determined in a study of GPR56 and killer-like receptors on CD4 memory cells (dated by TCRdb to between 2018 and 2021). A note on the overall study: The study proposed that progressive acquisition of KLRB1, KLRG1, GPR56 and then KLRF1 marks human CD4+ memory T-cell differentiation and cytokine production potential. Healthy blood donors in the study were described as age-matched to the liver disease patients, whose median age was about 70 years.

Points on this clonotype: Its antigen remains undetermined.

Study-level results and caveats: The authors took the finding that clones dominating late populations 4 and 5 were also present in early populations 1 and 2 as evidence for linear differentiation. Clonal frequency was low in the marker-negative population and increased progressively along the proposed pathway, with TCRbeta diversity decreasing accordingly. Overlap of TCR repertoires was especially pronounced between late populations 4 and 5, and partly extended to population 3. Rather than covering full repertoires, the diversity and similarity analyses were limited to the 100 most expanded clones in each population.

For sequencing, an Illumina HiSeq 2500 was employed. The recombined TCRbeta locus was amplified by a previously published PCR protocol to build sequencing libraries. As for the authors' bioinformatics: Any read whose average quality score fell below 30 was discarded, and IMSEQ was used to process the reads that remained. Clonotypes were defined by Vbeta gene, Jbeta gene and CDR3 amino acid sequence. The Morisita-Horn index, computed on the top 100 expanded clones, was used to quantify repertoire overlap between populations. Clonal diversity was assessed with Rényi diversity profiles calculated on the top 100 expanded clones. The reads went through TCRdb reprocessing, and each CDR3 protein sequence gets one entry with no DNA. The V and J calls, along with clone size, are taken from TCRdb and not from the paper's own processing. The sample's table lists a count of fewer than 3,000 distinct CDR3 sequences. The ten biggest clones cover 4% of the sample.

Measured from the cysteine to the phenylalanine, the CDR3 is 13 residues long. The DNA is not on file. The germline V gene gives CDR1 as SNHLY and CDR2 as FYNNEI. Prior to TCRbeta sequencing, five KLR/GPR56-defined CD4+ populations were enriched by fluorescence-activated cell sorting. TCRbeta repertoires of five CD4+ T-cell subsets defined by KLRB1, KLRG1, GPR56 and KLRF1 expression were sequenced to test a linear memory differentiation pathway. TCR-sequenced cells came from peripheral blood of healthy control individuals, reported as five donors in the TCRbeta analysis figure. The researchers collected heparinized peripheral blood and processed every sample within one hour of retrieval. To isolate peripheral blood mononuclear cells, blood was diluted 1:2 in PBS and put through Biocoll density gradient centrifugation at room temperature. Before flow sorting, CD4+ T cells were magnetically enriched from freshly isolated PBMCs using anti-CD4 MicroBeads. A BD FACSAria II was used to sort CD4+ T cells enriched from PBMCs of healthy donors according to marker expression. Surface staining used anti-KLRB1 clone 191B8, anti-KLRF1 clone 4A4.D10 and anti-KLRG1 clone REA261 antibodies from Miltenyi Biotec.

The sequence links TRBV2 to TRBJ2-1. The source of this sequence is a human donor in good health. Sample: memory CD4+ T cells from blood. The CDR3: CASSLGWYNEQFF.